Sequencing of this T cell receptor (beta chain) was carried out in a study of T cells in Graves' hyperthyroidism and ophthalmopathy. The study's findings and limits: Model-based prediction identified ophthalmopathy a median 6.5 months prior to its onset. A 13 V-J model separated ophthalmopathy from stable hyperthyroidism.

As regards this clonotype: Its target is not known.

The CDR3 is made up of 12 amino acids. From germline, CDR1 is LGHDT and CDR2 YNNKEL (reference sequence). V lost 3 bases and J lost 8; bases outside the gene matches: 1. It was RNA transcripts that yielded the amplified TCR beta CDR3 regions. First-round RT-PCR of the TCR CDR3 relied on the HTBI primer set. Each CDR3 protein gets one entry after TCRdb re-called the multiplex PCR reads with MiXCR. The profile shows some 580,000 distinct CDR3 sequences, 16% of them singletons. Each diagnosis drew on symptoms, thyroxine, TRAb, thyroid ultrasound and orbital computed tomography findings. The origin of this receptor is a woman aged 40 to 50 with Graves' ophthalmopathy. The sample comprised blood. J is TRBJ1-2 and V is TRBV3-1, with 9 bases fitting TRBD1. DNA of the CDR3: TGTGCCAGCAGCCAGGACAGGGGAGGCTACACCTTC. It encodes CASSQDRGGYTF. Looking up the rest from reference TRBV3-1 and TRBJ1-2 gives the full variable domain: DTAVSQTPKYLVTQMGNDKSIKCEQNLGHDTMYWYKQDSKKFLKIMFSYNNKELIINETVPNRFSPKSPDKAHLNLHINSLELGDSAVYFCASSQDRGGYTFGSGTRLTVV.